The source of this TCR beta chain is a study of T-cell reconstitution after alpha-beta-depleted transplantation in children. General study points: Newly made T cells mostly supplied T-cell counts and diversity one year after transplant.

This clonotype was counted at least ten times. Its antigen remains unidentified. The TCRbeta library was prepared with unique molecular identifiers. TCRdb re-derived calls from the PCR reads in MiXCR, one entry per CDR3 protein. The data show approximately 70,000 distinct CDR3 sequences, around 4.7% seen once. The CDR3 is made up of 14 amino acids. V was pared by 6 bases and J by 4 bases, with 5 bases of the junction left unmatched. The clonotype originates from a boy younger than two who had a stem cell transplant for acute myeloid leukemia, so the T cells may come from the graft donor. J is TRBJ2-3 and V is TRBV12-3 or TRBV12-4, with TRBD1 matching over 9 bases. This specimen consisted of PBMCs, mostly from graft donor cells, obtained 180 days after TCRalphabeta/CD19-depleted stem cell transplant. This chain's CDR3 is CASSWDRDADTQYF. The DNA for the CDR3 is TGTGCCAGCAGCTGGGACAGGGACGCAGATACGCAGTATTTT.